This paragraph reports one T cell receptor beta chain. Its antigen is unknown. Per-base quality was not reported, and no clone a single base away is much larger than it. This sample stems from a study of HIV-infected patients and healthy controls (dated by TCRdb to the mid-2010s). The receptor library was made with 5' RACE. Instrument used: Illumina MiSeq. TCRdb reran the public reads through fastp at Q25 and MiXCR, keeping productive beta chains. Identical CDR3 proteins give one entry, which carries the most common genes and DNA. The sample has about 64,000 distinct CDR3 sequences on record, roughly 19% of them singletons. More than 1.2% of the sample goes to the ten largest clones. The sample taken for sequencing was CD4+ T cells from blood. The TCR comes from a human donor in good health.

The CDR3 reads CASSVGAGLQGYTF. The nucleotide sequence reads as follows: TGTGCCAGCAGTGTGGGAGCAGGGCTTCAGGGCTACACCTTC. This receptor chain uses TRBV6-1 and TRBJ1-2; the D gene is possibly TRBD1, with 5 bases matching. The V and J ends are trimmed by 4 bases and 8 bases, leaving 17 bases between them. CDR1 and CDR2 were assigned from the germline V gene as MNHNS and SASEGT. CDR3 length: 14 amino acids, cysteine to phenylalanine. Just the 42-base CDR3 DNA is kept, in frame starting at base 1.